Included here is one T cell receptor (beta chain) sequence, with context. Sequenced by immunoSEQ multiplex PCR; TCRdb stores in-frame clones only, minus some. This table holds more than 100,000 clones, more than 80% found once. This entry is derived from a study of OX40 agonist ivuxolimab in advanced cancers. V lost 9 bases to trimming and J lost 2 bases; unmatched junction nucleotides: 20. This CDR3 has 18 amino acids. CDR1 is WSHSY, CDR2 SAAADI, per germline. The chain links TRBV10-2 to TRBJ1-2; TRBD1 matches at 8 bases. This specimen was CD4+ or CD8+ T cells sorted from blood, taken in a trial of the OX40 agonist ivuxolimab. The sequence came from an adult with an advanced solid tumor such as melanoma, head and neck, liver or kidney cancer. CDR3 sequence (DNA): TGCGCCAGTGTCCCCCAATCCGGACAGGGTGGGTCAAACTATGGCTACACCTTC. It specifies CASVPQSGQGGSNYGYTF.